The 5 T cell receptor beta chains below were found in one sample sequenced in a study of T-cell memory formation after mild COVID-19. TCRdb re-called the 5' RACE reads with MiXCR, one entry per CDR3 protein. The table records more than 250,000 distinct CDR3 sequences, 15% to 20% of them present only once. Sequenced input: PBMCs or a T cell subset sorted from them (not recorded which). These receptors all stem from a man between 18 and 35 years old who had mild COVID-19 (a few samples of this study predate the infection). Cell type and time point are not known.

The chain employs TRBV5-6 and TRBJ1-1; no clear D. Trimming took off 7 bases at V and 10 bases at J, with 20 bases between the two ends. CDR1 and CDR2 (germline): SGHDT, YYEEEE. This CDR3 spans 13 amino acids. This CDR3 is CASSSRAGGLAFF. CDR3 DNA: TGTGCCAGCTCCTCGAGGGCCGGCGGGTTAGCTTTCTTT.

This clonotype was detected only a few times. V gene TRBV4-2 combines with J gene TRBJ2-5, with 8 bases fitting TRBD2. CDR3 size: 14 residues. Per germline, CDR1 LGHNA and CDR2 YNFKEQ. V was pared by 3 bases and J by 5 bases, with 5 bases of the junction left unmatched. The CDR3 loop reads CASSHGLAPETQYF. The CDR3 DNA sequence: TGTGCCAGCAGCCATGGACTAGCACCGGAGACCCAGTACTTC.

This clonotype was observed a few times. This chain joins TRBV9 and TRBJ2-7; D might be TRBD1 (5 bases). CDR1 is SGDLS, CDR2 YYNGEE, per germline. The CDR3 length is 16 residues. Deletions cut 0 bases from V and 5 bases from J, with 18 bases between. The CDR3 loop is CASSVEASRAINEQYV. In DNA, the CDR3 is TGTGCCAGCAGCGTAGAAGCATCCAGGGCCATAAACGAGCAGTACGTC.

This clonotype was counted only a few times. The genes are TRBV4-2 and TRBJ2-7; the D gene could be TRBD1 or TRBD2 (5 bases each). In germline, CDR1 is LGHNA, CDR2 YNFKEQ. The V end was cut by 2 bases, the J end by 3 bases, with 11 bases between. The CDR3 spans 14 residues. The CDR3 protein is CASSQRDGDYEQYV. The CDR3 DNA reads TGTGCCAGCAGCCAACGGGACGGGGACTACGAGCAGTACGTC.

This clonotype was recorded many times. V gene TRBV6-2 or TRBV6-3 combines with J gene TRBJ2-1, with a tentative D call TRBD1 (7 bases). Germline CDR1 reads MNHEY; CDR2 reads SVGEGT. This CDR3 contains 16 residues. V was cut by 2 bases and J by 2 bases, with 13 bases left in between. CDR3 coding DNA: TGTGCCAGCAGTTACGGTGCAGGGGGGCCCTACAATGAGCAGTTCTTC. Its translation is CASSYGAGGPYNEQFF.